This TCR beta chain derives from a study of blood T cell repertoires in COVID-19. CDR3 length equals 15 residues. Germline CDR1 MGHRA, CDR2 YSYEKL. V gave up 4 bases and J gave up 2 bases, with 14 bases separating them. As handled by the study authors: Estimation of nucleated cell counts was performed using reference gene primer amplification. TCRdb's table, derived via immunoSEQ multiplex PCR, lists solely in-frame clones and lacks some. Clone size and the V and J calls come from that table; the DNA yielded D and trimming. The sample has fewer than 200,000 clones, approximately 86% seen once. Sequenced material: peripheral blood. The origin of this receptor is a woman over 75 with COVID-19, enrolled during active disease. The chain has TRBV4-1 and TRBJ1-2; a weak D match, TRBD1 (6 bases). CDR3 sequence reads: CASSRDGGLNYGYTF. CDR3 coding DNA: TGCGCCAGCAGCCGAGACGGGGGGCTCAACTATGGCTACACCTTC.